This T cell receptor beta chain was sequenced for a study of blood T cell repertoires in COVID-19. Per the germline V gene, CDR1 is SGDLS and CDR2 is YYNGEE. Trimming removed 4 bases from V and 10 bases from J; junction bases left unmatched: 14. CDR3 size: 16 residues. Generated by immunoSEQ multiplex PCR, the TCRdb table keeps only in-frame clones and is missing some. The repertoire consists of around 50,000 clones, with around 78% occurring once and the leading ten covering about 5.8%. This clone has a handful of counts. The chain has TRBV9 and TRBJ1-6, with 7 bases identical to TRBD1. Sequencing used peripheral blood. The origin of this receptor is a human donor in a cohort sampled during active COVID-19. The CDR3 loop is CASSPYQGDGGSPLHF. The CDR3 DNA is TGTGCCAGCAGCCCCTACCAGGGGGACGGAGGATCACCCCTCCACTTT. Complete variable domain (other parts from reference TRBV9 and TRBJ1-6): DSGVTQTPKHLITATGQRVTLRCSPRSGDLSVYWYQQSLDQGLQFLIQYYNGEERAKGNILERFSAQQFPDLHSELNLSSLELGDSALYFCASSPYQGDGGSPLHFGNGTRLTVT.